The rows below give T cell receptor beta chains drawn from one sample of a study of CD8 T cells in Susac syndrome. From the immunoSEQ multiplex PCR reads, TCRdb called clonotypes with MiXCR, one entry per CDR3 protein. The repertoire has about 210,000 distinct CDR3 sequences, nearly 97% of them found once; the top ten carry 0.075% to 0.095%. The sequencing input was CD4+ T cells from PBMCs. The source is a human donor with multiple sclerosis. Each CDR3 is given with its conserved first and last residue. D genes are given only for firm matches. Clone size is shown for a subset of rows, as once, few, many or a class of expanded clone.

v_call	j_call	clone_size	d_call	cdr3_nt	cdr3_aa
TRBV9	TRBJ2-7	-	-	TGTGCCAGCAGCAGGGGACCCCAGGGTTACGAGCAGTACTTC	CASSRGPQGYEQYF
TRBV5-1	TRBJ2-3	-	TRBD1	TGCGCCAGCAGCCCCCTCAAAAGGACAGGTTCCCTGGATACGCAGTATTTT	CASSPLKRTGSLDTQYF
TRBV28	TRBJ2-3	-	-	TGTGCCAGCAGTTTTCGACGAAATACGCAGTATTTT	CASSFRRNTQYF
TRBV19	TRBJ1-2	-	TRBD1	TGTGCCAGTAGTACGACTCAGGGGGCAGCAAACTATGGCTACACCTTC	CASSTTQGAANYGYTF
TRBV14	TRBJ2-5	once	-	TGTGCCAGCAGCCGGGCAATGATAGAGACCCAGTACTTC	CASSRAMIETQYF
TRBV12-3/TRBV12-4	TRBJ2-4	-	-	TGTGCCAGCACTTCCCACGGAGTTGGGGCCAAAAACATTCAGTACTTC	CASTSHGVGAKNIQYF
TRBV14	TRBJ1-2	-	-	TGTGCCAGCAGCCAGTGGGAGACTGGCTACACCTTC	CASSQWETGYTF
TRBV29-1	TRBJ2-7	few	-	TGCAGCGTTGGCCCATCTTTGGGCTACGAGCAGTACTTC	CSVGPSLGYEQYF
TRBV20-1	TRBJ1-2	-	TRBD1	TGCAGTGCTACCGGGGACAGTGGCTACACCTTC	CSATGDSGYTF
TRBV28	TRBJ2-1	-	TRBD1	TGTGCCAGCAGACCCACCGGGACAGGGGATTATGAGCAGTTCTTC	CASRPTGTGDYEQFF
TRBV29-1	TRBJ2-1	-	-	TGCAGCGTACCTCGATACAATGAGCAGTTCTTC	CSVPRYNEQFF
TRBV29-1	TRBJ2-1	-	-	TGCAGCGTTGGGAGACCCCCGAGCTCCTACAATGAGCAGTTCTTC	CSVGRPPSSYNEQFF
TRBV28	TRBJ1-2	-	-	TGTGCCAGCCACAGGGAGGATGGCTACACCTTC	CASHREDGYTF
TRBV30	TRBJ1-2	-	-	TGTGCCTGGAGCACAGTCCGGGACACCCCCTCGGTCACCTTC	CAWSTVRDTPSVTF
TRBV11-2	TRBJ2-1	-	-	TGTGCCAGCAGCTCACCGCCCTTAGCGGCACAAACCTACAATGAGCAGTTCTTC	CASSSPPLAAQTYNEQFF
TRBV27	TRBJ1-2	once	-	TGTGCCAGCAGTCACCCCGCCGGGGAGGGTGGCTACACCTTC	CASSHPAGEGGYTF
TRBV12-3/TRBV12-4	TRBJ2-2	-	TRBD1	TGTGCCAGCAGTTTCAGACAGGGGCTCGCCGGGGAGCTGTTTTTT	CASSFRQGLAGELFF
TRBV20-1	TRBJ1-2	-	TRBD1	TGCAGTGCCCTGGACAGGGTCTTTCGCTACACCTTC	CSALDRVFRYTF
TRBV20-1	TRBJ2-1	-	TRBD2	TGCAGTGCTGGCGGGACTAGCGGGTTCGATGAGCAGTTCTTC	CSAGGTSGFDEQFF
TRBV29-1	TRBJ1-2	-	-	TGCAGCGTTTTGTCACCAAATGGCTACACCTTC	CSVLSPNGYTF
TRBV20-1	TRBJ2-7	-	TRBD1	TGCAGTGCGCGGACAGGGGGCCGATACGAGCAGTACTTC	CSARTGGRYEQYF
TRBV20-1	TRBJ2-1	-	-	TGCAGTGCTCGCTCATCCCCCGCTTCGCGCTACAATGAGCAGTTCTTC	CSARSSPASRYNEQFF
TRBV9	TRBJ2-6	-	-	TGTGCCAGCAGCGGAGCAGAGTCTGGGGCCAACGTCCTGACTTTC	CASSGAESGANVLTF
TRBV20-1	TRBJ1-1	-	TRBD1	TGCAGTGCTAGTCGACAGGGGGCTTTGAACACTGAAGCTTTCTTT	CSASRQGALNTEAFF
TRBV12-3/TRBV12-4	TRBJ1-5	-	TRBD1	TGTGCCAGCAAGGAGACAGGGAATCAGCCCCAGCATTTT	CASKETGNQPQHF
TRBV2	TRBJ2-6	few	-	TGTGCCAGCAGTCCACAGGGCCGCTCTGGGGCCAACGTCCTGACTTTC	CASSPQGRSGANVLTF
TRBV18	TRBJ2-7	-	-	TGTGCCAGCTCACCGGACTCTTCTCCACCCCAGCAGTACTTC	CASSPDSSPPQQYF
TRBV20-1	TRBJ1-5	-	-	TGCAGTGCTAGAGAAGATGGAAATCAGCCCCAGCATTTT	CSAREDGNQPQHF
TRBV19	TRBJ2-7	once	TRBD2	TGTGCCAGTAGAGGGAGCGGGAGCGGCGCCTACGAGCAGTACTTC	CASRGSGSGAYEQYF
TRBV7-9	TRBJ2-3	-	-	TGTGCCAGCAGTCCTTGGGGGAGAAGCACAGATACGCAGTATTTT	CASSPWGRSTDTQYF
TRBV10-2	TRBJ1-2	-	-	TGCGCCAGCACTAGGGACCCCGTGGGGGGCTACACCTTC	CASTRDPVGGYTF
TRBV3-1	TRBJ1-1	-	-	TGTGCCAGCAGCCAAGTGGGGAGAACTGAAGCTTTCTTT	CASSQVGRTEAFF
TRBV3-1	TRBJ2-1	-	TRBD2	TGTGCCAGCAGCCCGGGACTAGCCGCAAATGAGCAGTTCTTC	CASSPGLAANEQFF
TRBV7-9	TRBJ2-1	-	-	TGTGCCAGCAGCTTAATGAATGAGCAGTTCTTC	CASSLMNEQFF
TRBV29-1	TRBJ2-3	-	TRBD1	TGCAGCGTAAAGACAGGGGATCGGTCAGATACGCAGTATTTT	CSVKTGDRSDTQYF
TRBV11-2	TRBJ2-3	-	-	TGTGCCAGCAGCTCGGCAACGTCTGTTACGCAGTATTTT	CASSSATSVTQYF
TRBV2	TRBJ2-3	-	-	TGTGCCAGCAGGACTAGCACAGATACGCAGTATTTT	CASRTSTDTQYF
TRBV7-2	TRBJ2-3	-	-	TGTGCCAGCAGCTTGGATTCAGATACGCAGTATTTT	CASSLDSDTQYF
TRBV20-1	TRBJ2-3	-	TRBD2	TGCAGTGCTAGTGTGCTAGCGGGAGGGACAGATACGCAGTATTTT	CSASVLAGGTDTQYF
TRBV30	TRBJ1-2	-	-	TGTGCCTGGAGTGTAAGGGGGAGGAACTATGGCTACACCTTC	CAWSVRGRNYGYTF
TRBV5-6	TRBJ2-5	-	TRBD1	TGTGCCAGCAGCTGGCCAGGGACAGGGGGCCAAGAGACCCAGTACTTC	CASSWPGTGGQETQYF
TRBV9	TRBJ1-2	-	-	TGTGCCAGCAGCCCCACCCGGGACAACTATGGCTACACCTTC	CASSPTRDNYGYTF
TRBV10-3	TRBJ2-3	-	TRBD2	TGTGCCATCAGTGTTCAGCGGGACGGACATACGCAGTATTTT	CAISVQRDGHTQYF
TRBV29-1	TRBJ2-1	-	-	TGCAGCGTTGAAGGGGCTCGCGGGGGACAGGCTCCGTTCTTC	CSVEGARGGQAPFF
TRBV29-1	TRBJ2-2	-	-	TGCAGCGCCGTCACCAGCGGCTGGAACACCGGGGAGCTGTTTTTT	CSAVTSGWNTGELFF
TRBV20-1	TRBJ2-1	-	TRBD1	TGCAGTGCTACTTGGACAGGGGTCCCTAACGAGCAGTTCTTC	CSATWTGVPNEQFF
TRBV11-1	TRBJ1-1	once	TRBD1	TGTGCCAGCAAACAGGGGACTGAAGCTTTCTTT	CASKQGTEAFF